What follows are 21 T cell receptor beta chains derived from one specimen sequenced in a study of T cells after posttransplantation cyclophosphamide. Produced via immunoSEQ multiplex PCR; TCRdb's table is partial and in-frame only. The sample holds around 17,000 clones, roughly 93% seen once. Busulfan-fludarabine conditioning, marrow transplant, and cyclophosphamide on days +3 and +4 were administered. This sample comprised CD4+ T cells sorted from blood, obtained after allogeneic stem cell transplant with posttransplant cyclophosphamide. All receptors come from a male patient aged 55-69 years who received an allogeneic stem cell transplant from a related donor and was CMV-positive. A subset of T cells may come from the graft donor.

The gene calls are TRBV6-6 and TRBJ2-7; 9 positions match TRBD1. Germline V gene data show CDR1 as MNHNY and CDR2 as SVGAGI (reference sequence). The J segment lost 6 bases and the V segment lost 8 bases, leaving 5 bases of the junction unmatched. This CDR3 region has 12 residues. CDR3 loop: CASGGTGTEQYF. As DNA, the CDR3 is TGTGCCAGCGGCGGGACAGGGACCGAGCAGTACTTC.

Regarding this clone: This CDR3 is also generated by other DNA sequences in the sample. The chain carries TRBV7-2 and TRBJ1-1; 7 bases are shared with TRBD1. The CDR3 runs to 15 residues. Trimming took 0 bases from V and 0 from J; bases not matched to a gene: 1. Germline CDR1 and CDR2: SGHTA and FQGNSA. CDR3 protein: CASSLATGMNTEAFF. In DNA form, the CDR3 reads TGTGCCAGCAGCTTAGCGACAGGGATGAACACTGAAGCTTTCTTT.

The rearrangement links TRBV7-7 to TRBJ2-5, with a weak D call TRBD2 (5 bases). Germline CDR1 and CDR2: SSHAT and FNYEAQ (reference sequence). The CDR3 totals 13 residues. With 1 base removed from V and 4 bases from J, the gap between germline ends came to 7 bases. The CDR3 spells CASSLGLAETQYF. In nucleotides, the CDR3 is TGTGCCAGCAGCTTAGGGCTAGCAGAGACCCAGTACTTC.

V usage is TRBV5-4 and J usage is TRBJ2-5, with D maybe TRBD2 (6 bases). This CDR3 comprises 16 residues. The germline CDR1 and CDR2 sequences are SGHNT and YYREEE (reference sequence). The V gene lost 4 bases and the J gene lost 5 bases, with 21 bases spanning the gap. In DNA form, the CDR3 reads TGTGCCAGCAGCGATGCGGGGACGAGTCGTGGGGAGACCCAGTACTTC. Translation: CASSDAGTSRGETQYF.

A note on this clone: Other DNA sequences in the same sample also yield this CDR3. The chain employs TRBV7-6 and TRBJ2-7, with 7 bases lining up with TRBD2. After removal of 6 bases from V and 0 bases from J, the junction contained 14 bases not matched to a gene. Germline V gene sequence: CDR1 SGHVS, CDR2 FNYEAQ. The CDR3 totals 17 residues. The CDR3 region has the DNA TGTGCCAGCAGTCGACTGAGCGGGACTACGAGCTCCTACGAGCAGTACTTC. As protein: CASSRLSGTTSSYEQYF.

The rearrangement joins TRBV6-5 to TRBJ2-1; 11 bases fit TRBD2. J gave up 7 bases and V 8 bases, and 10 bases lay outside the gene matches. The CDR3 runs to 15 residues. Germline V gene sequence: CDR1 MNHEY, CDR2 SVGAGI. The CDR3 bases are TGTGCCAGCGGATATAGCGGGGGGGCTGGTAATGAGCAGTTCTTC. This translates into CASGYSGGAGNEQFF.

The CDR3 DNA is TGTGCCAGTAGTATAGCAGGCCAGTGGAACACCGGGGAGCTGTTTTTT. It encodes CASSIAGQWNTGELFF. The genes are TRBV19 and TRBJ2-2; D is unclear. The CDR3 is 16 amino acids. In germline, CDR1 is LNHDA, CDR2 SQIVND (reference sequence). Trimming left V 1 base short and J 1 base short, with 10 bases between.

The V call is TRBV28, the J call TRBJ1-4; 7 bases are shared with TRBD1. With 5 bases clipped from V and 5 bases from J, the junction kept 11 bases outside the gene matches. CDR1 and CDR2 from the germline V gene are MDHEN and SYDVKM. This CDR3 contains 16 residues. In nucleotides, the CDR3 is TGTGCCAGCAGTAAGCCGGGACAGCTATACAATGAAAAACTGTTTTTT. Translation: CASSKPGQLYNEKLFF.

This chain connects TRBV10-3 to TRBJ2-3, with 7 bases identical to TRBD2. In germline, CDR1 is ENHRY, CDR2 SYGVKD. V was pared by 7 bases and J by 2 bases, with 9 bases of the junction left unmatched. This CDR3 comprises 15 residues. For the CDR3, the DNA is TGTGCCATCAATCGACCTAGCGGTGACACAGATACGCAGTATTTT. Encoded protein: CAINRPSGDTDTQYF.

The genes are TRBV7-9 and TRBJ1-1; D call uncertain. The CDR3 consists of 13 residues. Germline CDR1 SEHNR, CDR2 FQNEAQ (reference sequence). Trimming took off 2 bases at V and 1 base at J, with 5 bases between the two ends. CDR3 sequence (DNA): TGTGCCAGCAGCTTAAGAGGGAACACTGAAGCTTTCTTT. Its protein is CASSLRGNTEAFF.

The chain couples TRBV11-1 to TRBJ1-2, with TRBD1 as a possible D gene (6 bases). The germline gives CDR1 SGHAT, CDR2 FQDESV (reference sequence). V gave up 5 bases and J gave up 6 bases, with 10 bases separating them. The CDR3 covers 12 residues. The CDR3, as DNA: TGTGCCAGCAGCCTCCAGGGGAATGGCTACACCTTC. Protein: CASSLQGNGYTF.

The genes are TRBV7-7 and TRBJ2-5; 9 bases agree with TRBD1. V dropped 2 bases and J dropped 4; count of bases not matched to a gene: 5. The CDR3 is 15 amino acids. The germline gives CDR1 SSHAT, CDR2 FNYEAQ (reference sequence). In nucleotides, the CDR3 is TGTGCCAGCAGCTTACGGGGACAGGGTTTAGAGACCCAGTACTTC. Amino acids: CASSLRGQGLETQYF. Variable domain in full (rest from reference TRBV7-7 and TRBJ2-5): GAGVSQSPRYKVTKRGQDVTLRCDPISSHATLYWYQQALGQGPEFLTYFNYEAQPDKSGLPSDRFSAERPEGSISTLTIQRTEQRDSAMYRCASSLRGQGLETQYFGPGTRLLVL.

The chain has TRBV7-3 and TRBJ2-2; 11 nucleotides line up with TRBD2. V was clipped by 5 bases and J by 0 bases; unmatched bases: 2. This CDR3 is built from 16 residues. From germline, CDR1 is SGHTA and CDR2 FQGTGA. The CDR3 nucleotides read TGTGCCAGCAGCCGTAGCGGGGGGGCGAACACCGGGGAGCTGTTTTTT. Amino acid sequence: CASSRSGGANTGELFF.

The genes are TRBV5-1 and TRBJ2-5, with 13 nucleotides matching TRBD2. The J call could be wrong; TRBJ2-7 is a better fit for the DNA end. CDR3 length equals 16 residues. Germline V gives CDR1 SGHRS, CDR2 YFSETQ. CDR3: CASSAGTSGVSYEQYF. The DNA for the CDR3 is TGCGCCAGCAGCGCCGGGACTAGCGGGGTCTCCTACGAGCAGTACTTC.

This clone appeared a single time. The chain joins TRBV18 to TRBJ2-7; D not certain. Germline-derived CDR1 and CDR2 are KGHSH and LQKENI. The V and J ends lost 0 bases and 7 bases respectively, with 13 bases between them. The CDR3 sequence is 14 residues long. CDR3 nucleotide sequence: TGTGCCAGCTCACCACCCAACGGTCTACGAGAGCAGTACTTC. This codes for CASSPPNGLREQYF.

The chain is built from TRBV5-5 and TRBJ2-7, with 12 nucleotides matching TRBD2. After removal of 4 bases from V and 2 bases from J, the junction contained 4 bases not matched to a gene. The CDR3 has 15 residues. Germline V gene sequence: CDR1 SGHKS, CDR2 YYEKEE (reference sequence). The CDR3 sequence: CASSRTSGETYEQYF. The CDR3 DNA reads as TGTGCCAGCAGCAGGACTAGCGGGGAAACCTACGAGCAGTACTTC.

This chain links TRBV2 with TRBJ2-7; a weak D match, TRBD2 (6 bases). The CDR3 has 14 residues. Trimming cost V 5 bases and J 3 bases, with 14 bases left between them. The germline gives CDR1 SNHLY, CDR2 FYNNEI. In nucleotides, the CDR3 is TGTGCCAGCAGTAGACGGGGGTTCCTCTACGAGCAGTACTTC. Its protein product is CASSRRGFLYEQYF.

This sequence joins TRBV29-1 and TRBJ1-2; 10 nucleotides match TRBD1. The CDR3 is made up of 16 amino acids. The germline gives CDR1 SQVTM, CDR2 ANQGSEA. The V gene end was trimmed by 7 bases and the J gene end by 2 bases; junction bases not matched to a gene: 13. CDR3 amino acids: CSGTFGTGVSNYGYTF. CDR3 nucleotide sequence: TGCAGCGGGACCTTCGGGACAGGGGTTTCGAACTATGGCTACACCTTC.

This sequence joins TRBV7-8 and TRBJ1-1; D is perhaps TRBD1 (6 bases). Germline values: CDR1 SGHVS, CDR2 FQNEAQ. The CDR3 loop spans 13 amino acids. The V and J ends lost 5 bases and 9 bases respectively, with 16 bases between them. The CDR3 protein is CASSPNTGLKAFF. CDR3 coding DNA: TGTGCCAGCAGCCCGAATACAGGGCTAAAAGCTTTCTTT.

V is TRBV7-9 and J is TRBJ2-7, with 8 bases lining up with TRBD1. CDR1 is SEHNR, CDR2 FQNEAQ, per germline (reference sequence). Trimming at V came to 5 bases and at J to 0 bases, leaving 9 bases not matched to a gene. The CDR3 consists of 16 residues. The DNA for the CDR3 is TGTGCCAGCAGCCCGATTCGGACAGGGACCTCCTACGAGCAGTACTTC. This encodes CASSPIRTGTSYEQYF.

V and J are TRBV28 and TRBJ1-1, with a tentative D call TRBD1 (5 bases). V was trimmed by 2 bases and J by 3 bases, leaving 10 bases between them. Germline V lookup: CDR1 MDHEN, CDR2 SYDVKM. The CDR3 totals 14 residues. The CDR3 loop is CASSLGWGDTEAFF. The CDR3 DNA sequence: TGTGCCAGCAGTTTAGGATGGGGGGACACTGAAGCTTTCTTT.